This T cell receptor beta chain was documented in a study of T cell responses to AZD1222 COVID-19 vaccine. Study-wide points: Mapped onto spike, vaccine-associated CD4 TCRs spanned it and were dominant at 160-218 and 743-854.

As for this clone: The antigen is not known.

Some clones are missing from TCRdb's copy, which holds only in-frame ones; the method was immunoSEQ multiplex PCR. This table holds 80,000 to 100,000 clones, around 84% found once. The source of this sequence is an adult who received the AZD1222 COVID-19 vaccine. The sequencing here drew on peripheral blood, taken 28 days after the second AZD1222 dose.

CDR3 DNA: TGTGCCAGCAGTTTACAGGGAGACAATCAGCCCCAGCATTTT. It encodes CASSLQGDNQPQHF. V is TRBV27 and J is TRBJ1-5; possible D gene TRBD1, 5 bases. Germline V gene lookup returns CDR1 MNHEY and CDR2 SMNVEV (reference sequence). The CDR3 sequence is 14 residues long. Trimming stripped 2 bases from V and 3 bases from J, with 8 bases between.